Listed below are T cell receptor beta chains from one sample, sequenced in a study of T cell responses to AZD1222 COVID-19 vaccine. Assay used: immunoSEQ multiplex PCR; TCRdb lists only in-frame clones, some missing. Among about 160,000 clones, 80% to 95% were seen once, and the ten largest hold 3.2%. The source material was peripheral blood, sampled 28 days after the second AZD1222 dose. Receptor source: an adult who received the AZD1222 COVID-19 vaccine. The CDR3 runs from the conserved cysteine through the conserved F or W. A D gene is named only where the DNA matches it firmly. Rows may omit the clone size; those that give it use once, few, many or a size class.

TGTGCCTGGAGCGGACAAGGCACCGGGGAGCTGTTTTTT	CAWSGQGTGELFF	-	-	TRBJ2-2	TRBV30
TGTGCCAGCAGCAGGGGGGGGGACTACTACGAGCAGTACTTC	CASSRGGDYYEQYF	-	-	TRBJ2-7	TRBV3-1/TRBV3-2
TGTGCCAGTAGTCGAGGGGACAGCTCTGGAAACACCATATATTTT	CASSRGDSSGNTIYF	few	TRBD1	TRBJ1-3	TRBV19
TGTGCCAGCAGCGACATACAGGGACGAAACACCATATATTTT	CASSDIQGRNTIYF	-	-	TRBJ1-3	TRBV7-9
TGTGCCAGCAGCTATCACAATGAGCAGTTCTTC	CASSYHNEQFF	-	-	TRBJ2-1	TRBV11-2
TGTGCCAGCAGTTACGACGGAAATAGCAATCAGCCCCAGCATTTT	CASSYDGNSNQPQHF	once	-	TRBJ1-5	TRBV6-5
TGTGCCAGCAGCTTAGCCTATCCGGGAGGGGGTGCAGATACGCAGTATTTT	CASSLAYPGGGADTQYF	few	TRBD2	TRBJ2-3	TRBV7-6
TGTGCTAGTGGCCATTTTGGTACTTTGGGGAGGAAAACACCCTACAATGAGCAGTTCTTC	CASGHFGTLGRKTPYNEQFF	-	-	TRBJ2-1	TRBV12-5
TGTGCCTGGAGCCAGGGGGAGGAGACCCAGTACTTC	CAWSQGEETQYF	-	TRBD1	TRBJ2-5	TRBV30
TGTGCCAGCAGCTTCAGGAATATTAGCAATCAGCCCCAGCATTTT	CASSFRNISNQPQHF	-	-	TRBJ1-5	TRBV7-2
TGTGCCACCAGTGATCCCTCCGGGTCTGGAATCGATGAGCAGTTCTTC	CATSDPSGSGIDEQFF	-	-	TRBJ2-1	TRBV24-1
TGTACCCAGCAGGAATGGAGCAGTTCCTACGAGCAGTACTTC	CTQQEWSSSYEQYF	-	-	TRBJ2-7	TRBV6-5
TGTGCCAGCAGCCCCGGACTAGCGGGAGGGTCGCTCTCCTACGAGCAGTACTTC	CASSPGLAGGSLSYEQYF	-	TRBD2	TRBJ2-7	TRBV7-8
TGTGCCAGCAGCCCTAGAGGGTCCCACGAGCAGTACTTC	CASSPRGSHEQYF	-	-	TRBJ2-7	TRBV11-2
TGTGCCAGCAGTTTATTACCGACAGGGGAGTTGTATGGCTACACCTTC	CASSLLPTGELYGYTF	-	TRBD1	TRBJ1-2	TRBV27
TGTGCCAGTAGCGTGGACGGCAGGAACACTGAAGCTTTCTTT	CASSVDGRNTEAFF	-	-	TRBJ1-1	TRBV19
TGTGCCAGCAGCTTAATGATGTCCGGAGGTATCTATGGCTACACCTTC	CASSLMMSGGIYGYTF	-	-	TRBJ1-2	TRBV7-9
TGCAGTGCTAGAATTCTCGGGGAGCTGTTTTTT	CSARILGELFF	-	-	TRBJ2-2	TRBV20-1
TGTGCCAGCAGCCACCAGGGCAACACTGAAGCTTTCTTT	CASSHQGNTEAFF	once	-	TRBJ1-1	TRBV3-1/TRBV3-2
TGCGCCAGCAGCCAAGAAAACACTGAAGCTTTCTTT	CASSQENTEAFF	-	-	TRBJ1-1	TRBV4-1
TGCGCCAGCACCCGGACAGGGGGGACAGATACGCAGTATTTT	CASTRTGGTDTQYF	-	TRBD1	TRBJ2-3	TRBV5-1
TGTGCCAGTAGTATAGCCACGACAGGGCGGAGGAACACTGAAGCTTTCTTT	CASSIATTGRRNTEAFF	-	TRBD1	TRBJ1-1	TRBV19
TGTGCCAGCAGCCCGGACAGGGGAGAGACCCAGTACTTC	CASSPDRGETQYF	-	TRBD1	TRBJ2-5	TRBV3-1/TRBV3-2
TGCAGCGTTGGTCAGAACACCGGGGAGCTGTTTTTT	CSVGQNTGELFF	-	-	TRBJ2-2	TRBV29-1
TGTGCCACCCGGACAGGACCCTCTGGAAACACCATATATTTT	CATRTGPSGNTIYF	once	TRBD1	TRBJ1-3	TRBV10-3
TGCGCCAGCAGCACGGGACAGAATACCGGGGAGCTGTTTTTT	CASSTGQNTGELFF	-	TRBD1	TRBJ2-2	TRBV5-1
TGTGCCAGTAGTGAGACAGGAACGGGAGGTCAGCCCCAGCATTTT	CASSETGTGGQPQHF	few	-	TRBJ1-5	TRBV19
TGTGCCAGCTTCCTGGAAGAAGACTTTCAAGAGACCCAGTACTTC	CASFLEEDFQETQYF	-	-	TRBJ2-5	TRBV2
TGTGCCAGCAGCGTAGCTTCAGGTCGCTCTGGAAACACCATATATTTT	CASSVASGRSGNTIYF	-	-	TRBJ1-3	TRBV9
TGTGCCAGCAGCTTAGCGGGGGGGGGATCAAACACCATATATTTT	CASSLAGGGSNTIYF	-	-	TRBJ1-3	TRBV7-2
TGTGCCAGTAAACGGGAGGGCTACAATGAGCAGTTCTTC	CASKREGYNEQFF	-	TRBD2	TRBJ2-1	TRBV19
TGTGCCAGCAGTCCCCAAAGGGGGATGAACACTGAAGCTTTCTTT	CASSPQRGMNTEAFF	medium-sized	-	TRBJ1-1	TRBV27
TGCAGCGTTGAAAGCAGGGCCACTGAAGCTTTCTTT	CSVESRATEAFF	-	-	TRBJ1-1	TRBV29-1
TGCGCCAGCAGCTTGGCCTTCGACGGGGAGCTGTTTTTT	CASSLAFDGELFF	-	-	TRBJ2-2	TRBV5-1
TGTGCCAGTACCCCACAGGAGCGGGGACGTCTCAATGAGCAGTTCTTC	CASTPQERGRLNEQFF	-	TRBD2	TRBJ2-1	TRBV19
TGTGCCAGCAGCCCCGGAGAGGACTTCCGCACAGATACGCAGTATTTT	CASSPGEDFRTDTQYF	-	-	TRBJ2-3	TRBV7-9
TGTGCCAGTAGTCGGGACAGGCCAGACAACTATGGCTACACCTTC	CASSRDRPDNYGYTF	-	TRBD1	TRBJ1-2	TRBV19
TGTGCCAGCAGTCCACTAGGGGGCCAGGGGGAGCTGTTTTTT	CASSPLGGQGELFF	-	TRBD1	TRBJ2-2	TRBV6-5
TGTGCCAGCAGGGGGAGGACAGAACTGGCCTACGAGCAGTACTTC	CASRGRTELAYEQYF	few	-	TRBJ2-7	TRBV6-5
TGTGCCAGCAGCACCCAGGGGGCGGCGGGGGCCAACGTCCTGACTTTC	CASSTQGAAGANVLTF	-	TRBD1	TRBJ2-6	TRBV5-4
TGTGCCAGCAGTAATAACCGGGACTATAAAAATGAGCAGTTCTTC	CASSNNRDYKNEQFF	-	TRBD2	TRBJ2-1	TRBV13
TGTGCCAGCAGGACACAGGGGATGAATTCACCCCTCCACTTT	CASRTQGMNSPLHF	-	TRBD1	TRBJ1-6	TRBV27
TGTGCCAGCAGTTCACCCTCCGGGACAGGAATCTATGGCTACACCTTC	CASSSPSGTGIYGYTF	-	TRBD1	TRBJ1-2	TRBV6-5
TGTGCCAGTAGTATGGGCCGATCGGGGGGCTACGAGCAGTACTTC	CASSMGRSGGYEQYF	-	TRBD2	TRBJ2-7	TRBV19
TGTGCCAGCGGACGACGGGGGGTAGGGCCCACTGAAGCTTTCTTT	CASGRRGVGPTEAFF	-	-	TRBJ1-1	TRBV5-4
TGTGCCAGCAGCCAACCACAGGGGGCCTACACCCACCTTTATGGCTACACCTTC	CASSQPQGAYTHLYGYTF	-	TRBD1	TRBJ1-2	TRBV11-3
TGTGCCAGCAGCTTATGGCCCTCCACGGACAGATCCTACGAGCAGTACTTC	CASSLWPSTDRSYEQYF	-	-	TRBJ2-7	TRBV13
TGTGCCAGCAGCCCGCAGGGGGTCCCTCTCTATGGCTACACCTTC	CASSPQGVPLYGYTF	-	TRBD1	TRBJ1-2	TRBV7-9
TGCAGCGTTGAAGATTGGAGGCAGGATGGCTACACCTTC	CSVEDWRQDGYTF	-	-	TRBJ1-2	TRBV29-1
TGTGCCAGCAAACTGGAGGGCACCCAAAGCTCCTACAATGAGCAGTTCTTC	CASKLEGTQSSYNEQFF	-	-	TRBJ2-1	TRBV27
TGTGCCAGCAGTTACCGGGACAGCAACTATGGCTACACCTTC	CASSYRDSNYGYTF	-	TRBD1	TRBJ1-2	TRBV6-2/TRBV6-3
TGCGCCAGCAGCTTGGCTCCAGGGGGCTACGAGCAGTACTTC	CASSLAPGGYEQYF	-	TRBD1	TRBJ2-7	TRBV5-1
TGTGCCAGTAAAGAGGGGATGAGCTCTGGAAACACCATATATTTT	CASKEGMSSGNTIYF	-	-	TRBJ1-3	TRBV19
TGTGCCAGCAGTTCGGGGACTAGCTACACCTTC	CASSSGTSYTF	-	-	TRBJ1-2	TRBV12-3/TRBV12-4
TGTGCCAGCAGCAGCCGGACTAGTTCGCACATTCAGTACTTC	CASSSRTSSHIQYF	-	TRBD2	TRBJ2-4	TRBV7-9